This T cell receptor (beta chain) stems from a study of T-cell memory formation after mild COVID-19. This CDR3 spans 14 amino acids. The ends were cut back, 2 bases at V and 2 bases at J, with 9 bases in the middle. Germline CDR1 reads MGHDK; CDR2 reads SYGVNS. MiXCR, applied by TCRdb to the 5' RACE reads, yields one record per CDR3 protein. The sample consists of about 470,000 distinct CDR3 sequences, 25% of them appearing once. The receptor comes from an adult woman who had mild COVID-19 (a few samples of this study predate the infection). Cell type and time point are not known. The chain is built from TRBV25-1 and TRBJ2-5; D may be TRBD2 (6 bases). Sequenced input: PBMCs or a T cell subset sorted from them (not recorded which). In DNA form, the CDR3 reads TGTGCCAGCAGTGAAGGGCGGGGACAAGAGACCCAGTACTTC. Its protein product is CASSEGRGQETQYF.